The source of this T cell receptor beta chain is a study of T cell changes during pregnancy in multiple sclerosis. Germline V lookup: CDR1 MGHRA, CDR2 YSYEKL. This CDR3 spans 15 amino acids. Trimming at V came to 6 bases and at J to 2 bases, leaving 8 bases not matched to a gene. Only in-frame clones appear in the TCRdb table, and some are missing; sequencing was by immunoSEQ multiplex PCR. The sample gives tens of thousands of clones, around 90% of which show up once; approximately 0.76% is in the top ten. This receptor was obtained from a female donor in good health, enrolled as a control in a pregnancy study. The chain uses TRBV4-1 and TRBJ2-3; the match to TRBD2 covers 7 bases. The input for sequencing was CD4+ T cells from peripheral blood mononuclear cells, taken in the first trimester of pregnancy. The CDR3 region is CASRDSGRYTDTQYF. CDR3 DNA: TGCGCCAGCAGGGATAGCGGGCGATACACAGATACGCAGTATTTT.